This TCR beta chain was retrieved from a study of CD8 T cells in Susac syndrome. Broader study findings: A relatively small number of individuals underwent TCR sequencing and HLA analysis.

The germline gives CDR1 SGHDT, CDR2 YYEEEE. V was clipped by 1 base and J by 1 base, with 11 bases between them. This CDR3 is built from 15 residues. Reverse transcription of about 0.5 to 1 ug RNA was carried out with random hexamers. By means of immunoSEQ multiplex PCR, TCR beta CDR3 spanning 54 Vbeta and 13 Jbeta underwent amplification. TCRdb independently ran MiXCR on the immunoSEQ multiplex PCR reads; one entry per CDR3 protein. The table shows about 69,000 distinct CDR3 sequences, with over 75% occurring only once. In blood CD8+ and CD4+ T cells, TCR beta underwent sequencing. The authors negatively isolated CD8+ and CD4+ T cells and FACS-enriched TEMRA cells. A note on this clonotype: What it binds is unknown.

The sample taken for sequencing was CD8+ T cells from PBMCs. The chain recombines TRBV5-6 with TRBJ1-1; D is unresolved. The sequence was obtained from a human donor with multiple sclerosis. The CDR3 spells CASSLTATGNTEAFF. The DNA for the CDR3 is TGTGCCAGCAGCTTGACGGCGACGGGGAACACTGAAGCTTTCTTT.